What follows are 11 T cell receptor beta chains derived from one specimen sequenced in a study of shared clonotypes between healthy human individuals. This table comes from immunoSEQ multiplex PCR, and its TCRdb copy is limited to in-frame clones, with some not included. The table includes 2 million to 2.5 million clones, approximately 94% detected once. The sample consisted of naive CD4+ T cells sorted from blood. Indicated subset: CD45RA+ positively selected. The origin of the receptors is a young man in good health.

The V call is TRBV6-5, the J call TRBJ1-2; tentative D call: TRBD1 (5 bases). The CDR3 runs 13 residues. The V end lost 6 bases, the J end lost 4 bases, and 12 bases lay between the germline ends. Germline CDR1 reads MNHEY; CDR2 reads SVGAGI. For the CDR3, the DNA is TGTGCCAGCAGCTCTACCGGGGCCTATGGCTACACCTTC. Amino acids: CASSSTGAYGYTF.

Comments on this clone: This sample includes further DNA sequences coding for the same CDR3. V and J are TRBV5-1 and TRBJ2-5; D gene ambiguous. Trimming removed 3 bases at V and 3 bases at J, with 9 bases between. This CDR3 comprises 13 residues. Germline V CDR1 and CDR2: SGHRS, YFSETQ. For the CDR3, the DNA is TGCGCCAGCAGCTCCGGGCTGGAAGAGACCCAGTACTTC. Its translation: CASSSGLEETQYF.

The chain uses TRBV5-6 and TRBJ2-7; TRBD1 aligns across 9 bases. With 3 bases clipped from V and 4 bases from J, the junction kept 8 bases outside the gene matches. Per germline, CDR1 SGHDT and CDR2 YYEEEE. The CDR3 covers 15 residues. The CDR3 loop reads CASSSLGQGTYEQYF. The CDR3 DNA is TGTGCCAGCAGCTCCCTTGGACAGGGGACGTACGAGCAGTACTTC.

This rearrangement joins TRBV28 to TRBJ1-2, with 8 nucleotides matching TRBD1. The CDR3 contains 14 residues. Trimming removed 6 bases from V and 4 bases from J; junction bases left unmatched: 7. Germline V gene data show CDR1 as MDHEN and CDR2 as SYDVKM. DNA for the CDR3: TGTGCCAGCAGCCTTCAGACAGGGGCCTATGGCTACACCTTC. Translating gives CASSLQTGAYGYTF.

V gene TRBV5-4 combines with J gene TRBJ2-5; D not certain. Deletions cut 4 bases from V and 1 base from J, with 8 bases between. This CDR3 is 13 amino acids long. Per the germline V gene, CDR1 is SGHNT and CDR2 is YYREEE (reference sequence). The CDR3 bases are TGTGCCAGCAGCCCCCCCACCCAAGAGACCCAGTACTTC. Translated: CASSPPTQETQYF.

The CDR3 region has the DNA TGTGCCAGCAGCTTGGGTGCAGGGATGGACTATGGCTACACCTTC. Translated, it gives CASSLGAGMDYGYTF. The V call is TRBV5-4, the J call TRBJ1-2, with TRBD1 as a possible D gene (5 bases). The CDR3 extends over 15 amino acids. Germline V lookup: CDR1 SGHNT, CDR2 YYREEE (reference sequence). Trimming pared 0 bases from V and 3 bases from J, leaving 12 bases between.

The chain carries TRBV6-1 and TRBJ1-2; maybe TRBD1 (5 bases). This CDR3 comprises 12 residues. V was clipped by 1 base and J by 7 bases, with 7 bases between them. Germline values: CDR1 MNHNS, CDR2 SASEGT. CDR3 nucleotides: TGTGCCAGCAGTGAAGGGGGGTTTGGCTACACCTTC. It is translated as CASSEGGFGYTF.

CDR3: CAWSADHSAYEQYF. The DNA of the CDR3 is TGTGCCTGGAGTGCCGACCATAGTGCCTACGAGCAGTACTTC. This chain links TRBV30 with TRBJ2-7, with unresolved D. The CDR3 length is 14 residues. V was cut by 1 base and J by 2 bases, with 12 bases left in between. Germline CDR1 reads GTSNPN; CDR2 reads SVGIG (reference sequence).

V is TRBV5-1 and J is TRBJ2-2; 7 bases agree with TRBD1. The CDR3 is 15 amino acids. The J segment lost 5 bases and the V segment lost 7 bases, leaving 11 bases of the junction unmatched. Germline CDR1 SGHRS, CDR2 YFSETQ. CDR3 residues: CASRNRGPDTGELFF. The CDR3 DNA sequence: TGCGCCAGCCGCAACAGGGGCCCGGATACCGGGGAGCTGTTTTTT. Full variable domain (outside the CDR3, taken from reference TRBV5-1 and TRBJ2-2): KAGVTQTPRYLIKTRGQQVTLSCSPISGHRSVSWYQQTPGQGLQFLFEYFSETQRNKGNFPGRFSGRQFSNSRSEMNVSTLELGDSALYLCASRNRGPDTGELFFGEGSRLTVL.

Worth noting for this clone: Other DNA sequences in the same sample also yield this CDR3. The rearrangement links TRBV28 to TRBJ1-2; D is uncertain. Germline CDR1 reads MDHEN; CDR2 reads SYDVKM. CDR3 length: 13 amino acids. The germline V and J ends were trimmed by 2 bases and 2 bases, with 6 bases remaining between them. The CDR3 reads CASSLVQNYGYTF. The CDR3 DNA is TGTGCCAGCAGTTTAGTTCAAAACTATGGCTACACCTTC.

The chain combines TRBV5-1 with TRBJ1-4; 7 bases map to TRBD1. CDR1 is SGHRS and CDR2 is YFSETQ in the germline V gene. This CDR3 is 14 amino acids long. V lost 5 bases, J lost 5 bases, and 6 bases stayed unmatched. This chain's CDR3 is CASSTGQINEKLFF. The CDR3 coding sequence is TGCGCCAGCAGTACGGGACAGATAAATGAAAAACTGTTTTTT.